The clone carrying this T cell receptor (beta chain) was observed once. As yet, its antigen is unknown. This sample stems from a study of shared clonotypes between healthy human individuals. General study results and limits: Non-shared clonotypes displayed generation probabilities falling below those of clonotypes present in all four donors.

CD45RO-negative cells were positively selected for CCR7, leaving out terminally differentiated effector memory CD45RA+ cells. The table came from immunoSEQ multiplex PCR; TCRdb's copy has only in-frame clones and leaves some out. The top ten hold under 1.5% of the sample, which has roughly 1,800,000 clones, approximately 95% seen once. The V gene's germline CDR1 is SGHVS and CDR2 FQNEAQ. The trim removed 5 bases at V and 8 bases at J, leaving 7 bases unmatched. This CDR3 has 13 residues. The sample taken for sequencing was naive CD8+ T cells sorted from blood. The TCR comes from a man aged 18 to 30 in good health. This chain joins TRBV7-8 and TRBJ1-2; 8 nucleotides match TRBD1. DNA for the CDR3: TGTGCCAGCAGCGCGGACAGGGCGGAGGGCTACACCTTC. Encoded protein: CASSADRAEGYTF.